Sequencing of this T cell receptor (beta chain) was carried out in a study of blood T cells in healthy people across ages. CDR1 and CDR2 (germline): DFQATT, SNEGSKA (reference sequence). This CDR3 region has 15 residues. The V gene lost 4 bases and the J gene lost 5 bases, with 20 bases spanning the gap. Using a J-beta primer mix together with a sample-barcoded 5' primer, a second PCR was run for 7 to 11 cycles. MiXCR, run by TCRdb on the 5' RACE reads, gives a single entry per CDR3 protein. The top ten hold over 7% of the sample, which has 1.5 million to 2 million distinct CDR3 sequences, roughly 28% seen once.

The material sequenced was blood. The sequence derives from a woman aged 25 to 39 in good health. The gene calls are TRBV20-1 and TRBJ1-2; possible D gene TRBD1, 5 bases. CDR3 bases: TGCAGTGCTACCCCCAATGCTCTGGGGGGTTATGGCTACACCTTC. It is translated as CSATPNALGGYGYTF.